This TCR beta chain was sequenced in a study of CDR3 diversity in severe acne. TCRdb called the PCR reads again in MiXCR, with one record for every CDR3 protein. The sample yields around 100,000 distinct CDR3 sequences, 51% seen once. The CDR3 runs to 13 residues. Trimming cost V 2 bases and J 6 bases, with 11 bases left between them. Germline CDR1 is LNHDA and CDR2 is SQIVND (reference sequence). This clonotype was seen only a few times. This rearrangement joins TRBV19 to TRBJ2-7; D call uncertain. The sequencing sample was made of blood. This receptor was obtained from a male donor with acne. Here the CDR3 DNA reads TGTGCCAGTAGTATATGGCAGTTCGGCGAGCAGTACTTC. Translation: CASSIWQFGEQYF.